Detailed here is one T cell receptor beta chain. Its antigen is not known. The data originate from a study of post-analysis software for immune sequencing data. Study as a whole: Recorded disease courses covered relapsing-remitting, secondary progressive and progressive-relapsing multiple sclerosis. Some patients had no subtype annotation. Study results and caveats: Roughly five TRBV segments were significantly more frequent in patients than in controls. TRBV5-6, TRBV5-1 and TRBV20-1 were among these segments.

V dropped 11 bases and J dropped 1 base, with 5 bases sitting between them. From germline, CDR1 is MNHEY and CDR2 SVGAGI. This CDR3 is built from 10 residues. Sequencing libraries made from TCR beta cDNA carried unique molecular identifiers. Via MiXCR, TCRdb re-called the PCR reads, giving one row per CDR3 protein. The sample includes 740,000 or so distinct CDR3 sequences, under 70% of them seen just once. The TCR originated in a girl aged 10-17 years with multiple sclerosis. The gene calls are TRBV6-5 and TRBJ1-2; D ambiguous. The sample taken for sequencing was blood. The CDR3 is CAAGNYGYTF. The CDR3 coding sequence is TGTGCCGCCGGTAACTATGGCTACACCTTC.